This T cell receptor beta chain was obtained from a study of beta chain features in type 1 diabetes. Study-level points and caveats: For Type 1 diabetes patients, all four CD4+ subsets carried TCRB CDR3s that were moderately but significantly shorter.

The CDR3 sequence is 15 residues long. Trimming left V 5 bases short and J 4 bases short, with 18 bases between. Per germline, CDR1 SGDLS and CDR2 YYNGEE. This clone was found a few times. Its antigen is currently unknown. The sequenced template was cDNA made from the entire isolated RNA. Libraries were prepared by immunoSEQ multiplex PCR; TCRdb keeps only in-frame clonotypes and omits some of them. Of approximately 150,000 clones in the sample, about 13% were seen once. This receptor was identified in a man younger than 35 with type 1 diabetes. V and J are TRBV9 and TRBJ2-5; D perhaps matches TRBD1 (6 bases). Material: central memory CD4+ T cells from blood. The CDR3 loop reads CASSPTGASGETQYF. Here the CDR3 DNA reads TGTGCCAGCAGTCCGACAGGAGCCAGTGGAGAGACCCAGTACTTC.